The T cell receptor beta chain under discussion was sequenced for a study of T cell changes during pregnancy in multiple sclerosis. The table came from immunoSEQ multiplex PCR; TCRdb's copy has only in-frame clones and leaves some out. The repertoire holds around 100,000 clones, with approximately 92% as singletons. This CDR3 is built from 16 residues. V shed 3 bases and J shed 3 bases, with 17 bases lying between them. CDR1 is MRHNA and CDR2 is SNTAGT in the germline V gene. The source of this sequence is a female donor with multiple sclerosis, enrolled in a pregnancy study. This material consisted of peripheral blood, taken in the second trimester of pregnancy. This chain joins TRBV6-4 and TRBJ1-2, with TRBD1 as a possible D gene (5 bases). The DNA of the CDR3 is TGTGCCAGCAGTGAAACGCCAGGGCAGATGTACTATGGCTACACCTTC. Amino acid sequence: CASSETPGQMYYGYTF.